The 26 T cell receptor beta chains below come from one sample, sequenced in a study of cytomegalovirus exposure and HLA in healthy donors. Produced via immunoSEQ multiplex PCR; TCRdb's table is partial and in-frame only. The data show about 140,000 clones, approximately 87% seen once. Specimen: PBMCs. These receptors all come from a man between 18 and 29 years old in good health and CMV-seronegative.

The gene calls are TRBV12-5 and TRBJ1-5; the match to TRBD1 covers 8 bases. V shed 6 bases, J shed 4 bases, and the junction held 14 bases outside the gene matches. Germline V lookup: CDR1 LGHNT, CDR2 FRNRAP. The CDR3 has 17 residues. CDR3 nucleotide sequence: TGTGCTAGTGGACCCCATCGCGACAGGGGTACGAATCAGCCCCAGCATTTT. This codes for CASGPHRDRGTNQPQHF.

The rearrangement joins TRBV18 to TRBJ2-7, with 10 bases lining up with TRBD2. The germline gives CDR1 KGHSH, CDR2 LQKENI. After removal of 5 bases from V and 2 bases from J, the junction contained 9 bases not matched to a gene. CDR3 length equals 16 residues. In DNA form, the CDR3 reads TGTGCCAGCTCAATCCCCGGGACTAGCGTACCCTACGAGCAGTACTTC. As protein: CASSIPGTSVPYEQYF. Full variable domain (missing parts from reference TRBV18 and TRBJ2-7): NAGVMQNPRHLVRRRGQEARLRCSPMKGHSHVYWYRQLPEEGLKFMVYLQKENIIDESGMPKERFSAEFPKEGPSILRIQQVVRGDSAAYFCASSIPGTSVPYEQYFGPGTRLTVT.

CDR3 coding DNA: TGTGCCAGCAGTTTCCCCGGGACAGGGCGAGGTGAGCAGTTCTTC. Its protein product is CASSFPGTGRGEQFF. This chain uses TRBV28 with TRBJ2-1, with 9 positions matching TRBD1. The V gene's germline CDR1 is MDHEN and CDR2 SYDVKM. This CDR3 region has 15 residues. V lost 3 bases to trimming and J lost 9 bases; unmatched junction nucleotides: 9.

The V and J genes are TRBV14 and TRBJ2-1; 10 bases line up with TRBD2. CDR3 length: 16 residues. V shed 4 bases and J 4 bases; nucleotides not matched to a gene: 7. Germline assignment: CDR1 SGHDN and CDR2 FVKESK. CDR3 coding DNA: TGTGCCAGCAGCCCGCCGGTTAGCGGGGGGTACAATGAGCAGTTCTTC. Encoded protein: CASSPPVSGGYNEQFF. Looking up the rest from reference TRBV14 and TRBJ2-1 gives the full variable domain: EAGVTQFPSHSVIEKGQTVTLRCDPISGHDNLYWYRRVMGKEIKFLLHFVKESKQDESGMPNNRFLAERTGGTYSTLKVQPAELEDSGVYFCASSPPVSGGYNEQFFGPGTRLTVL.

The chain joins TRBV18 to TRBJ2-4; a possible D gene is TRBD1 (6 bases). The length of the CDR3 is 16 residues. Germline V lookup: CDR1 KGHSH, CDR2 LQKENI. Trimming removed 1 base from V and 5 bases from J, with 15 bases in between. The CDR3 here is CASSPRPSYRENIQYF. CDR3 nucleotides: TGTGCCAGCTCACCACGGCCTAGTTACAGGGAAAACATTCAGTACTTC.

This rearrangement joins TRBV28 to TRBJ2-6, with 8 bases matching TRBD2. Germline-derived CDR1 and CDR2 are MDHEN and SYDVKM. The junction had 3 bases not matched to a gene; V was cut back by 8 bases and J by 0 bases. This CDR3 is 15 amino acids long. The CDR3 loop is CASAREVSGANVLTF. The CDR3 DNA follows: TGTGCCAGCGCGCGGGAGGTCTCTGGGGCCAACGTCCTGACTTTC.

The rearrangement links TRBV6-4 to TRBJ2-1; no firm D call. Trimming stripped 3 bases from V and 8 bases from J, with 14 bases between. Germline CDR1 and CDR2: MRHNA and SNTAGT. The CDR3 has 14 residues. Here the CDR3 DNA reads TGTGCCAGCAGTGATCCTCCTTCGGGTGATGAGCAGTTCTTC. It specifies CASSDPPSGDEQFF.

The rearrangement links TRBV28 to TRBJ2-1, with D possibly matching TRBD2 (6 bases). This CDR3 is 16 amino acids long. Germline V gene data show CDR1 as MDHEN and CDR2 as SYDVKM. V lost 0 bases, J lost 0 bases, and 9 bases lay in between. The DNA for the CDR3 is TGTGCCAGCAGTTTATGGGCGGGGAGCTCCTACAATGAGCAGTTCTTC. It translates to CASSLWAGSSYNEQFF. Full variable domain (rest looked up from reference TRBV28 and TRBJ2-1): DVKVTQSSRYLVKRTGEKVFLECVQDMDHENMFWYRQDPGLGLRLIYFSYDVKMKEKGDIPEGYSVSREKKERFSLILESASTNQTSMYLCASSLWAGSSYNEQFFGPGTRLTVL.

Only one count was recorded for this clone. The chain employs TRBV7-6 and TRBJ1-6; D uncertain. Germline CDR1 is SGHVS and CDR2 is FNYEAQ. This CDR3 has 13 residues. V gave up 8 bases and J gave up 8 bases, with 13 bases separating them. This CDR3 reads CASRPPGDSPLHF. CDR3 nucleotides: TGTGCCAGCCGACCCCCCGGGGATTCACCCCTCCACTTT.

The chain joins TRBV7-7 to TRBJ2-2; 9 bases fit TRBD2. The V gene's germline CDR1 is SSHAT and CDR2 FNYEAQ (reference sequence). J lost 1 base, V lost 6 bases, and 6 bases had no gene match. The CDR3 extends over 16 amino acids. Written as DNA, the CDR3 is TGTGCCAGCAGTCCACTTAGCGGGAGGAACACCGGGGAGCTGTTTTTT. Amino acids: CASSPLSGRNTGELFF.

The V gene is TRBV2, the J gene TRBJ1-2, with D perhaps TRBD1 (6 bases). Germline CDR1 SNHLY, CDR2 FYNNEI. The CDR3 loop spans 14 amino acids. V gave up 2 bases and J gave up 2 bases, with 9 bases separating them. The CDR3 nucleotides are TGTGCCAGCAGTGAATTCACAGGGAACTATGGCTACACCTTC. It codes for CASSEFTGNYGYTF. Based on the CDR3 plus reference TRBV2 and TRBJ1-2, the full variable domain is EPEVTQTPSHQVTQMGQEVILRCVPISNHLYFYWYRQILGQKVEFLVSFYNNEISEKSEIFDDQFSVERPDGSNFTLKIRSTKLEDSAMYFCASSEFTGNYGYTFGSGTRLTVV.

The chain combines TRBV14 with TRBJ1-1; 8 nucleotides match TRBD1. Germline loops: CDR1 SGHDN, CDR2 FVKESK. This CDR3 comprises 16 residues. Trimming took 5 bases from V and 7 from J; bases not matched to a gene: 15. CDR3 region: CASSFGQGVGGNEAFF. CDR3 in DNA: TGTGCCAGCAGCTTCGGACAGGGTGTTGGGGGAAATGAAGCTTTCTTT.

The J gene is TRBJ1-2, the V gene TRBV6-5, with 7 bases that match TRBD1. This CDR3 region has 14 residues. Trimming took 6 bases from V and 8 from J; bases not matched to a gene: 12. CDR1 is MNHEY and CDR2 is SVGAGI in the germline V gene. The CDR3 loop reads CASRFRDRGIGYTF. CDR3 sequence (DNA): TGTGCCAGCAGATTCCGGGACAGAGGAATAGGCTACACCTTC.

This chain joins TRBV6-1 and TRBJ1-5; D not certain. The V gene's germline CDR1 is MNHNS and CDR2 SASEGT. V lost 4 bases to trimming and J lost 9 bases, with 7 bases between them. This CDR3 comprises 11 residues. Here the CDR3 DNA reads TGTGCCAGCAGTGGTTACGGGCCCCAGCATTTT. Amino acid sequence: CASSGYGPQHF.

The genes are TRBV4-1 and TRBJ1-4; a possible D gene is TRBD1 (5 bases). This CDR3 is built from 14 residues. Germline CDR1 and CDR2: MGHRA and YSYEKL. The ends were cut back, 0 bases at V and 7 bases at J, with 9 bases in the middle. The DNA of the CDR3 is TGCGCCAGCAGCCAAGAGCGGGGGAGTGAAAAACTGTTTTTT. Its protein product is CASSQERGSEKLFF.

This chain joins TRBV11-2 and TRBJ2-3; D is ambiguous. Deletions cut 6 bases from V and 0 bases from J, with 4 bases between. Germline values: CDR1 SGHAT, CDR2 FQNNGV. CDR3 length equals 12 residues. CDR3 bases: TGTGCCAGCAGTTATAGCACAGATACGCAGTATTTT. Amino acids: CASSYSTDTQYF. Based on the CDR3 plus reference TRBV11-2 and TRBJ2-3, the full variable domain is EAGVAQSPRYKIIEKRQSVAFWCNPISGHATLYWYQQILGQGPKLLIQFQNNGVVDDSQLPKDRFSAERLKGVDSTLKIQPAKLEDSAVYLCASSYSTDTQYFGPGTRLTVL.

The gene calls are TRBV7-8 and TRBJ2-5, with 15 bases identical to TRBD2. Germline lookup yields CDR1 SGHVS and CDR2 FQNEAQ. The V and J ends lost 5 bases and 5 bases, in that order; junction bases with no gene match: 6. The CDR3 runs to 16 residues. CDR3: CASSALGLAGGETQYF. As DNA, the CDR3 is TGTGCCAGCAGCGCCCTCGGACTAGCGGGAGGGGAGACCCAGTACTTC.

The rearrangement links TRBV4-1 to TRBJ2-1; 7 bases line up with TRBD1. This CDR3 has 17 amino acids. CDR1 MGHRA and CDR2 YSYEKL come from the germline V gene. The V segment lost 0 bases and the J segment 0 bases; nucleotides outside the gene matches: 5. CDR3 protein: CASSQDLDRSSYNEQFF. The CDR3 nucleotides read TGCGCCAGCAGCCAAGATTTGGACAGGAGCTCCTACAATGAGCAGTTCTTC.

The chain couples TRBV2 to TRBJ1-2, with D perhaps TRBD1 (5 bases). V gave up 7 bases and J gave up 3 bases, with 15 bases separating them. The CDR3 sequence is 14 residues long. The germline V gene has CDR1 SNHLY and CDR2 FYNNEI. The CDR3 spells CASNHQGPYYGYTF. As DNA, the CDR3 is TGTGCCAGCAATCATCAGGGCCCCTACTATGGCTACACCTTC.

V usage is TRBV5-6 and J usage is TRBJ2-1, with D hard to call. V shed 0 bases and J shed 4 bases, with 8 bases lying between them. Per the germline V gene, CDR1 is SGHDT and CDR2 is YYEEEE. This CDR3 region has 14 residues. The CDR3 reads CASSLARPYNEQFF. The CDR3 nucleotides read TGTGCCAGCAGCTTGGCGCGGCCGTACAATGAGCAGTTCTTC.

The rearrangement uses TRBV19 and TRBJ2-7; no definite D call. The germline V and J ends were trimmed by 6 bases and 7 bases, with 16 bases remaining between them. This CDR3 has 13 residues. Germline CDR1 reads LNHDA; CDR2 reads SQIVND (reference sequence). The CDR3 region is CASSTVWLEEQYF. The CDR3 region has the DNA TGTGCCAGTAGCACGGTATGGTTGGAGGAGCAGTACTTC.

The chain employs TRBV5-4 and TRBJ2-3, with 9 positions matching TRBD2. Looked up from germline, CDR1 is SGHNT and CDR2 is YYREEE (reference sequence). Trimming cost V 0 bases and J 4 bases; bases outside gene matches: 6. The CDR3 has 16 amino acids. CDR3 DNA: TGTGCCAGCAGCTTGGGCCCCCCTAGCGGGGCAGATACGCAGTATTTT. This gives the protein CASSLGPPSGADTQYF.

The CDR3 spells CASSSVGQGDNEQFF. Here the CDR3 DNA reads TGTGCCAGCAGCTCCGTCGGACAGGGGGACAATGAGCAGTTCTTC. This chain uses TRBV11-3 with TRBJ2-1, with TRBD1 identical over 10 bases. After removal of 4 bases from V and 5 bases from J, the junction contained 5 bases not matched to a gene. CDR1 SGHNT and CDR2 YENEEA come from the germline V gene. The CDR3 loop spans 15 amino acids.

The rearrangement links TRBV4-3 to TRBJ2-2; no firm D call. V lost 4 bases and J lost 1, with 7 bases in between. The CDR3 is 14 residues long. CDR1 and CDR2 from the germline V gene are LGHNA and YSLEER. The CDR3 DNA follows: TGCGCCAGCAGCCCCAGATTGAACACCGGGGAGCTGTTTTTT. Protein product: CASSPRLNTGELFF.

This chain connects TRBV5-1 to TRBJ1-2; possible D gene TRBD1, 5 bases. Germline loops: CDR1 SGHRS, CDR2 YFSETQ. Trimming removed 4 bases at V and 7 bases at J, with 14 bases between. The length of the CDR3 is 13 residues. CDR3: CASSDKTVGGYTF. As DNA, the CDR3 is TGCGCCAGCAGCGATAAGACAGTTGGTGGCTACACCTTC.

The chain combines TRBV6-1 with TRBJ2-1, with D perhaps TRBD1 (6 bases). The V gene's germline CDR1 is MNHNS and CDR2 SASEGT. V lost 6 bases to trimming and J lost 4 bases, with 16 bases between them. The CDR3 is 15 residues long. CDR3: CASSAAGGPYNEQFF. CDR3 sequence (DNA): TGTGCCAGCAGCGCCGCTGGGGGCCCTTACAATGAGCAGTTCTTC.